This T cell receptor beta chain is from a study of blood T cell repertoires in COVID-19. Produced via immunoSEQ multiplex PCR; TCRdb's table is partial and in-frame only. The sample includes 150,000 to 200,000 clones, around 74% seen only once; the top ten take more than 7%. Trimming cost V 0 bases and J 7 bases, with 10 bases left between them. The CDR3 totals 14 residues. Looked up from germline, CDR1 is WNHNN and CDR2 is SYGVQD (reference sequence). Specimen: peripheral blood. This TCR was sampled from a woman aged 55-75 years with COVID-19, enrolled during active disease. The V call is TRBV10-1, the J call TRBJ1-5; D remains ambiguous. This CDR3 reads CASSESPGSQPQHF. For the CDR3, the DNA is TGCGCCAGCAGTGAGTCGCCGGGGTCGCAGCCCCAGCATTTT.